The subject of this entry is one T cell receptor beta chain. The target antigen is unknown. Germline CDR1 is SEHNR and CDR2 is FQNEAQ (reference sequence). This CDR3 contains 14 residues. The ends were cut back, 0 bases at V and 4 bases at J, with 9 bases in the middle. The sample is drawn from a study of lymphopenia after photon versus proton radiotherapy. Points from the study as a whole: Photon-treated patients lost naive T cells and TCR diversity; proton-treated stayed stable. Post-nadir diversity loss with photons came from oligoclonal expansion, particularly CD8+ Temra cells. Better survival with proton therapy was suggested as possible, not demonstrated. Post-nadir TCR diversity decline inversely tracked overall survival among those who died.

Generated by immunoSEQ multiplex PCR, the TCRdb table keeps only in-frame clones and is missing some. This table holds tens of thousands of clones, 80% to 90% found once. The clonotype comes from a woman in her 70s with pancreatic cancer. Some clones in this sample may be carry-over from other donors' samples. The J gene is TRBJ1-1, the V gene TRBV7-9, with D maybe TRBD1 (5 bases). The starting material was peripheral blood, obtained from a patient treated with proton-based radiotherapy. The CDR3 nucleotides are TGTGCCAGCAGCTTAGCAGGGGTCGGCACTGAAGCTTTCTTT. Translating gives CASSLAGVGTEAFF.